Given below is one TCR beta chain in context. The antigen is not known. The data derive from a study of cytomegalovirus exposure and HLA in healthy donors. Study overall: The 120 validation repertoires matched the 500 to 750 first-cohort repertoires in platform, a later analysis reported.

The data were produced by immunoSEQ multiplex PCR, yet TCRdb's version contains in-frame clones alone and is incomplete. The data contain under 350,000 clones, about 86% of them singletons. V trimming: 3 bases; J trimming: 3 bases; junction bases outside the gene matches: 3. This CDR3 region has 14 residues. Germline-derived CDR1 and CDR2 are MNHNS and SASEGT. Study-level points and caveats: The tendency of first-cohort TCR clusters to co-occur in the 120 validation repertoires was the finding of a later analysis. It was 150 to 200 TCR beta chains that were listed as cytomegalovirus-associated.

Material for sequencing was PBMCs. The chain carries TRBV6-1 and TRBJ1-2, with 8 bases fitting TRBD1. The TCR was taken from a young woman in good health and CMV-seronegative. The CDR3 sequence: CASSEDREDYGYTF. The CDR3 bases are TGTGCCAGCAGTGAGGACAGGGAGGACTATGGCTACACCTTC.